This entry lists 18 T cell receptor beta chains sequenced from one sample in a study of blood T cell repertoires in COVID-19. The protocol was immunoSEQ multiplex PCR, while the TCRdb copy is restricted to in-frame clones and leaves out a portion. The sample consists of some 170,000 clones, approximately 88% of them appearing once. Input material: peripheral blood. The receptors come from an elderly woman with active or convalescent COVID-19.

This clone was observed once. This chain connects TRBV12-3 or TRBV12-4 to TRBJ1-1; D unclear. The CDR3 length is 13 residues. V lost 2 bases and J lost 5, with 9 bases in between. The CDR3 DNA reads TGTGCCAGCAGTTTACCCCCGGGGACTGAAGCTTTCTTT. Amino acids: CASSLPPGTEAFF.

This sequence joins TRBV6-5 and TRBJ1-2, with 7 bases identical to TRBD1. Germline assignment: CDR1 MNHEY and CDR2 SVGAGI. The CDR3 consists of 12 residues. With 8 bases clipped from V and 8 bases from J, the junction kept 8 bases outside the gene matches. CDR3 DNA: TGTGCCAGCTCATCCCAGGGGGGAGGCTACACCTTC. Translation: CASSSQGGGYTF.

This chain links TRBV27 with TRBJ2-3; 13 bases are a match to TRBD2. Germline trimming cut 5 bases from V and 3 bases from J; bases unmatched to any gene: 5. This CDR3 contains 16 residues. Looked up from germline, CDR1 is MNHEY and CDR2 is SMNVEV (reference sequence). The CDR3 spells CASSLLAGGKTDTQYF. The CDR3 region has the DNA TGTGCCAGCAGTCTACTAGCGGGGGGGAAGACAGATACGCAGTATTTT.

About this clone: Other DNA sequences of this sample code for an identical CDR3. V gene TRBV6-5 combines with J gene TRBJ1-1, with no clear D. Germline CDR1 MNHEY, CDR2 SVGAGI. V was cut by 3 bases and J by 1 base, with 9 bases left in between. This CDR3 has 14 amino acids. The CDR3 protein is CASSYGEQNTEAFF. The DNA of the CDR3 is TGTGCCAGCAGTTATGGGGAGCAGAACACTGAAGCTTTCTTT.

This clone was detected once. The V and J genes are TRBV19 and TRBJ1-1, with D hard to call. Trimming cost V 9 bases and J 4 bases, with 12 bases left between them. Germline V gives CDR1 LNHDA, CDR2 SQIVND (reference sequence). CDR3 length: 12 amino acids. CDR3 residues: CASVQGGTEAFF. The CDR3 coding sequence is TGTGCCAGCGTTCAAGGAGGCACTGAAGCTTTCTTT.

This chain uses TRBV6-6 with TRBJ2-3, with D uncertain. The germline gives CDR1 MNHNY, CDR2 SVGAGI (reference sequence). V gave up 2 bases and J gave up 0 bases, with 9 bases separating them. The CDR3 consists of 15 residues. The CDR3 is CASSYRPGSTDTQYF. The DNA for the CDR3 is TGTGCCAGCAGTTACCGTCCGGGTAGCACAGATACGCAGTATTTT.

This chain connects TRBV6-6 to TRBJ1-5; D perhaps matches TRBD1 (6 bases). V gave up 0 bases and J gave up 3 bases, with 9 bases separating them. Germline CDR1 and CDR2: MNHNY and SVGAGI (reference sequence). The CDR3 runs to 15 residues. The chain's CDR3 is CASSYSRDNNQPQHF. DNA for the CDR3: TGTGCCAGCAGTTACTCGAGGGACAACAATCAGCCCCAGCATTTT.

This clone was counted a few times. V gene TRBV6-2 or TRBV6-3 combines with J gene TRBJ1-5; the D gene is possibly TRBD1 (5 bases). CDR3 length equals 15 residues. CDR1 is MNHEY, CDR2 SVGEGT, per germline. Trimming cost V 2 bases and J 0 bases, with 8 bases left between them. CDR3 loop: CASSYVTVSNQPQHF. DNA of the CDR3: TGTGCCAGCAGTTACGTGACAGTTAGCAATCAGCCCCAGCATTTT.

This clone has ten or more counts. The chain employs TRBV3-1 (or the pseudogene TRBV3-2) and TRBJ1-1; 9 nucleotides line up with TRBD1. J lost 6 bases, V lost 4 bases, and 9 bases had no gene match. The length of the CDR3 is 15 residues. The germline CDR1 and CDR2 sequences are LGHDT and YNNKEL (reference sequence). The CDR3 loop is CASSPTRGQGSEAFF. The CDR3 DNA is TGTGCCAGCAGCCCGACCCGGGGACAGGGATCTGAAGCTTTCTTT.

This chain links TRBV27 with TRBJ1-3; D gene unclear. Germline CDR1 MNHEY, CDR2 SMNVEV (reference sequence). V lost 7 bases, J lost 0 bases, and 7 bases lay in between. The CDR3 loop spans 13 amino acids. CDR3 region: CASKGGSGNTIYF. The CDR3 DNA is TGTGCCAGCAAAGGAGGCTCTGGAAACACCATATATTTT.

The V gene is TRBV5-1, the J gene TRBJ2-1; TRBD1 aligns across 9 bases. CDR3 size: 15 residues. The junction had 7 bases not matched to a gene; V was cut back by 4 bases and J by 5 bases. Germline assignment: CDR1 SGHRS and CDR2 YFSETQ. The CDR3 bases are TGCGCCAGCAGCGTGGGGACAGGGTTCGACAATGAGCAGTTCTTC. This encodes CASSVGTGFDNEQFF. Complete variable domain (other parts from reference TRBV5-1 and TRBJ2-1): KAGVTQTPRYLIKTRGQQVTLSCSPISGHRSVSWYQQTPGQGLQFLFEYFSETQRNKGNFPGRFSGRQFSNSRSEMNVSTLELGDSALYLCASSVGTGFDNEQFFGPGTRLTVL.

The gene calls are TRBV5-1 and TRBJ2-7; D may be TRBD2 (6 bases). Looked up from germline, CDR1 is SGHRS and CDR2 is YFSETQ. V lost 3 bases to trimming and J lost 1 base, with 8 bases between them. The CDR3 sequence is 13 residues long. CDR3 loop: CASSSGGSYEQYF. Here the CDR3 DNA reads TGCGCCAGCAGCTCCGGGGGTTCCTACGAGCAGTACTTC. Looking up the rest from reference TRBV5-1 and TRBJ2-7 gives the full variable domain: KAGVTQTPRYLIKTRGQQVTLSCSPISGHRSVSWYQQTPGQGLQFLFEYFSETQRNKGNFPGRFSGRQFSNSRSEMNVSTLELGDSALYLCASSSGGSYEQYFGPGTRLTVT.

CDR3 in amino acids: CTSSQAGGRLAGRTGELFF. The CDR3 DNA sequence: TGCACCAGCAGCCAAGCCGGCGGTCGACTAGCGGGGAGGACCGGGGAGCTGTTTTTT. This sequence joins TRBV1 and TRBJ2-2; the table's D call, TRBD2, was not checked against the DNA. TRBV1 is assigned pseudogene status. The CDR3 sequence is 19 residues long.

The chain uses TRBV5-4 and TRBJ1-1, with D hard to call. From germline, CDR1 is SGHNT and CDR2 YYREEE (reference sequence). The CDR3 is 13 amino acids. V dropped 0 bases and J dropped 1 base, with 4 bases sitting between them. CDR3 coding DNA: TGTGCCAGCAGCTTGGACAAGAACACTGAAGCTTTCTTT. It is translated as CASSLDKNTEAFF.

The chain couples TRBV2 to TRBJ1-1; 7 bases agree with TRBD1. Germline CDR1 is SNHLY and CDR2 is FYNNEI. V was clipped by 5 bases and J by 8 bases; unmatched bases: 5. There are 12 residues in the CDR3. The CDR3: CASSKEGAEAFF. DNA for the CDR3: TGTGCCAGCAGTAAAGAGGGGGCGGAAGCTTTCTTT.

To note about this clone: In the same sample, other DNA sequences code for this CDR3. The chain joins TRBV2 to TRBJ1-2, with D unclear. CDR3 length: 10 amino acids. V was shortened by 8 bases and J by 7 bases, with 8 bases between the two germline ends. CDR1 and CDR2 (germline): SNHLY, FYNNEI. The CDR3, as DNA: TGTGCCAGCCGGGCGGGTGGCTACACCTTC. Its protein is CASRAGGYTF.

This clone has a handful of counts. The chain recombines TRBV5-6 with TRBJ1-5; 7 nucleotides match TRBD1. Germline lookup yields CDR1 SGHDT and CDR2 YYEEEE. V lost 4 bases and J lost 2; bases outside the gene matches: 6. The CDR3 contains 15 residues. The CDR3 spells CASSPSTGGNQPQHF. In DNA, the CDR3 is TGTGCCAGCAGCCCGAGCACAGGGGGCAATCAGCCCCAGCATTTT. Based on the CDR3 plus reference TRBV5-6 and TRBJ1-5, the full variable domain is DAGVTQSPTHLIKTRGQQVTLRCSPKSGHDTVSWYQQALGQGPQFIFQYYEEEERQRGNFPDRFSGHQFPNYSSELNVNALLLGDSALYLCASSPSTGGNQPQHFGDGTRLSIL.

The CDR3 nucleotides are TGTGCCAGCGCCCGGGATTACTATGGCTACACCTTC. It translates to CASARDYYGYTF. This chain uses TRBV6-5 with TRBJ1-2; D unresolved. This CDR3 region has 12 residues. In germline, CDR1 is MNHEY, CDR2 SVGAGI. V was shortened by 8 bases and J by 3 bases, with 10 bases between the two germline ends.